This is a list of T cell receptor beta chains from one sample in a study of technical replicates of blood from a few donors. The assay was immunoSEQ multiplex PCR, and TCRdb's table has in-frame clones only and misses some. The top ten clones hold about 4.9% of a sample with under 70,000 clones, about nine tenths of them seen once. What was sequenced was PBMCs. These receptors all stem from a human donor in good health. Some clones in this sample may be carry-over from other donors' samples. CDR3s include the opening cysteine and the closing phenylalanine or tryptophan. Fields, in order: CDR3 protein, CDR3 DNA, V gene, J gene, D gene, clone size. A D gene is named only where the DNA matches it firmly. Expanded clones are given a class, and other clones once, few, many or no size at all.

CASSVTFSGGTQETQYF	TGCGCCAGCAGCGTGACGTTTAGCGGGGGGACCCAAGAGACCCAGTACTTC	TRBV4-1	TRBJ2-5	TRBD2	-
CASSLRVAGEQFF	TGTGCCAGCAGCTTAAGGGTAGCCGGTGAGCAGTTCTTC	TRBV7-3	TRBJ2-1	-	-
CASSLAHGGTEAFF	TGTGCCAGCAGCTTAGCGCACGGGGGCACTGAAGCTTTCTTT	TRBV7-2	TRBJ1-1	-	-
CASSLVTGSGANVLTF	TGTGCCAGCAGCTTGGTTACGGGCTCTGGGGCCAACGTCCTGACTTTC	TRBV5-4	TRBJ2-6	-	-
CASSQTGMNTEAFF	TGTGCCAGCAGTCAGACCGGGATGAACACTGAAGCTTTCTTT	TRBV7-3	TRBJ1-1	-	-
CASSSGTDLFTYGYTF	TGTGCCAGCAGCTCCGGGACAGACCTTTTTACCTATGGCTACACCTTC	TRBV5-4	TRBJ1-2	TRBD1	-
CASSLADRATGELFF	TGTGCCAGCAGCTTAGCCGACAGGGCCACCGGGGAGCTGTTTTTT	TRBV11-1	TRBJ2-2	TRBD1	-
CASSERTSGGIGTQYF	TGTGCCAGCAGCGAACGGACTAGCGGGGGAATCGGGACCCAGTACTTC	TRBV9	TRBJ2-5	TRBD2	-
CASSSGTGNIQYF	TGTGCCAGCTCATCCGGGACAGGGAACATTCAGTACTTC	TRBV18	TRBJ2-4	TRBD1	-
CASRELNGEKLFF	TGTGCCAGCAGGGAGCTCAATGGGGAAAAACTGTTTTTT	TRBV27	TRBJ1-4	-	-
CASRPAGGPIDTQYF	TGTGCCAGCAGACCAGCGGGAGGGCCCATAGATACGCAGTATTTT	TRBV7-2	TRBJ2-3	TRBD2	once
CASSPQGASNQPQHF	TGCGCCAGCAGCCCGCAGGGGGCCAGCAATCAGCCCCAGCATTTT	TRBV4-1	TRBJ1-5	TRBD1	-
CASSLVAGGTYEQYF	TGTGCCAGCAGCTTAGTAGCGGGAGGTACCTACGAGCAGTACTTC	TRBV7-2	TRBJ2-7	TRBD2	-
CASSPGQAFGQPQHF	TGTGCCAGCAGCCCCGGACAGGCGTTTGGTCAGCCCCAGCATTTT	TRBV6-5	TRBJ1-5	TRBD1	once
CAIRGGPRNTEAFF	TGTGCCATCAGGGGGGGGCCCAGGAACACTGAAGCTTTCTTT	TRBV10-3	TRBJ1-1	-	-
CASSPVWAGLTYSSYEQYF	TGTGCCAGCAGCCCAGTTTGGGCGGGGCTAACCTACAGCTCCTACGAGCAGTACTTC	TRBV7-2	TRBJ2-7	-	-
CASSADGGREEKLFF	TGTGCCAGCAGTGCCGACGGGGGAAGGGAGGAAAAACTGTTTTTT	TRBV6-6	TRBJ1-4	-	-
CASTGGVGGYTF	TGTGCCAGCACCGGGGGGGTCGGAGGCTACACCTTC	TRBV6-5	TRBJ1-2	-	-
CASSSNRGPGANVLTF	TGTGCCAGCAGCTCGAACAGGGGGCCTGGGGCCAACGTCCTGACTTTC	TRBV7-9	TRBJ2-6	TRBD1	few
CASSLALQGGTGELFF	TGTGCCAGCAGCTTAGCTTTACAGGGGGGCACCGGGGAGCTGTTTTTT	TRBV7-2	TRBJ2-2	TRBD1	-
CASSPDSPGNTIYF	TGCGCCAGCAGCCCGGACAGCCCTGGAAACACCATATATTTT	TRBV5-1	TRBJ1-3	-	-
CATSRDIGGSQPQHF	TGTGCCACCAGCAGAGATATAGGGGGCAGCCAGCCCCAGCATTTT	TRBV15	TRBJ1-5	TRBD1	-
CASSSNTEAFF	TGTGCCAGCAGTTCGAACACAGAAGCTTTCTTT	TRBV6-5	TRBJ1-1	-	-
CASSLSRLANTQYF	TGTGCCAGCAGTTTATCTAGACTAGCAAACACCCAGTACTTC	TRBV27	TRBJ2-5	TRBD2	-
CAISESVIRTGSYEQYF	TGTGCCATCAGTGAGTCAGTTATAAGGACAGGATCCTACGAGCAGTACTTC	TRBV10-3	TRBJ2-7	TRBD1	few
CASSPAAIYEQYF	TGTGCCAGCAGCCCCGCGGCTATCTACGAGCAGTACTTC	TRBV7-2	TRBJ2-7	-	-
CASSYPEMNTEAFF	TGTGCCAGCAGTTATCCGGAGATGAACACTGAAGCTTTCTTT	TRBV6-6	TRBJ1-1	-	few
CSVEVRTSEAYEQYF	TGCAGCGTTGAGGTCCGCACTAGCGAGGCCTACGAGCAGTACTTC	TRBV29-1	TRBJ2-7	TRBD2	few
CASSLTSTHEQFF	TGTGCCAGCAGCTTAACTAGCACCCATGAGCAGTTCTTC	TRBV7-9	TRBJ2-1	-	once
CASSEGLLAGTQETQYF	TGTGCCAGCAGTGAAGGATTACTAGCGGGGACTCAAGAGACCCAGTACTTC	TRBV25-1	TRBJ2-5	TRBD2	-
CAWSVTTTTDTQYF	TGTGCCTGGAGTGTAACGACTACCACAGATACGCAGTATTTT	TRBV30	TRBJ2-3	-	-
CASSGDQGTQYF	TGTGCCAGCAGTGGAGACCAGGGGACCCAGTACTTC	TRBV2	TRBJ2-5	-	-
CASSDSAGQFNEQFF	TGTGCCAGCAGTGACTCGGCGGGACAGTTCAATGAGCAGTTCTTC	TRBV6-4	TRBJ2-1	-	once
CASSFAGTGEDNEQFF	TGTGCCAGCAGCTTCGCCGGGACAGGGGAGGACAATGAGCAGTTCTTC	TRBV7-8	TRBJ2-1	TRBD1	-
CSFYRGTGTEAFF	TGCAGCTTTTACAGGGGCACGGGCACTGAAGCTTTCTTT	TRBV29-1	TRBJ1-1	TRBD1	-
CASTPSQGDGYTF	TGCGCCAGCACCCCTTCTCAGGGGGATGGCTACACCTTC	TRBV5-1	TRBJ1-2	TRBD1	-
CARSLLAEDNEQFF	TGTGCCAGAAGCTTGCTAGCGGAGGACAATGAGCAGTTCTTC	TRBV5-3	TRBJ2-1	TRBD2	-
CASSQDGTGINYGYTF	TGCGCCAGCAGCCAAGATGGGACAGGAATTAACTATGGCTACACCTTC	TRBV4-3	TRBJ1-2	TRBD1	-
CASSSWTSGFSRWRETQYF	TGTGCCAGCAGCTCCTGGACTAGCGGGTTTTCAAGGTGGAGAGAGACCCAGTACTTC	TRBV7-2	TRBJ2-5	TRBD2	-
CASRSSYTGELFF	TGCGCCAGCAGGAGCTCGTACACCGGGGAGCTGTTTTTT	TRBV5-1	TRBJ2-2	-	-
CASSRTDSGNTIYF	TGTGCCAGCTCACGGACAGACTCTGGAAACACCATATATTTT	TRBV18	TRBJ1-3	-	-
CASSLLTDTDTQYF	TGTGCCAGCTCACTTCTGACAGACACAGATACGCAGTATTTT	TRBV18	TRBJ2-3	-	-
CASSRGQQETQYF	TGCGCCAGCAGCAGGGGACAGCAAGAGACCCAGTACTTC	TRBV5-1	TRBJ2-5	TRBD1	-
CASSLPGGDETQYF	TGCGCCAGCAGCTTGCCAGGGGGCGATGAGACCCAGTACTTC	TRBV5-1	TRBJ2-5	TRBD1	once
CASSTDREAYEQYF	TGTGCCAGCAGTACGGACAGGGAGGCTTACGAGCAGTACTTC	TRBV6-6	TRBJ2-7	TRBD1	-
CSVVENSYDTTFF	TGCAGCGTGGTAGAAAACAGTTACGATACCACTTTCTTT	TRBV29-1	TRBJ1-1	-	few
CAWRSVGAYEQYF	TGTGCCTGGAGGTCCGTGGGAGCCTACGAGCAGTACTTC	TRBV30	TRBJ2-7	-	once
CASSLAGTQETQYF	TGTGCCAGCAGCTTAGCCGGGACTCAAGAGACCCAGTACTTC	TRBV7-2	TRBJ2-5	-	-
CSASTSTEQFF	TGCAGTGCTAGTACTAGCACTGAGCAGTTCTTC	TRBV20-1	TRBJ2-1	-	-
CASSIGTGNTGELFF	TGTGCCAGCAGCATAGGGACAGGGAACACCGGGGAGCTGTTTTTT	TRBV7-9	TRBJ2-2	TRBD1	many
CASSQEVAGIGYEQYF	TGTGCCAGCAGCCAAGAAGTAGCGGGGATCGGCTACGAGCAGTACTTC	TRBV4-2	TRBJ2-7	TRBD2	-
CASRPDDRNYGYTF	TGTGCCAGCAGACCCGACGACAGAAACTATGGCTACACCTTC	TRBV5-6	TRBJ1-2	-	-
CAWKGSGRANEQFF	TGTGCCTGGAAGGGTAGCGGGAGGGCCAATGAGCAGTTCTTC	TRBV30	TRBJ2-1	TRBD2	-
CASSVGVNDQPQHF	TGTGCCAGCAGCGTAGGAGTTAACGATCAGCCCCAGCATTTT	TRBV9	TRBJ1-5	-	-
CASSSHGLAGPYNEQFF	TGTGCCAGCAGCTCACACGGACTAGCGGGGCCGTACAATGAGCAGTTCTTC	TRBV7-9	TRBJ2-1	TRBD2	-
CASSPLHLAVTDTQYF	TGTGCCAGCAGCCCACTACATTTAGCGGTCACAGATACGCAGTATTTT	TRBV14	TRBJ2-3	-	-